The 29 T cell receptor beta chains listed next were all sequenced from one sample in a study of PD-1 blockade in classical Hodgkin lymphoma. Clones were sequenced by immunoSEQ multiplex PCR, and TCRdb holds only the in-frame ones, with some missing. Of 100,000 to 120,000 clones in the sample, approximately 89% were seen once. Specified time point: cycle 4 day 1 (C4D1), after less than seven weeks of nivolumab. Relapse after autologous stem cell transplantation occurred in every patient, and brentuximab vedotin exposure varied. Material: peripheral blood mononuclear cells (PBMCs), obtained before the fourth cycle of nivolumab. The receptors stem from a human donor with classical Hodgkin lymphoma.

This chain joins TRBV6-5 and TRBJ1-1, with a tentative D call TRBD1 (6 bases). CDR1 MNHEY and CDR2 SVGAGI come from the germline V gene. The CDR3 loop spans 15 amino acids. V was shortened by 4 bases and J by 5 bases, with 17 bases between the two germline ends. The CDR3 nucleotides are TGTGCCAGCAGTTCTTCAGGGGATTGGGGGACTGAAGCTTTCTTT. It specifies CASSSSGDWGTEAFF.

A remark on this clone: Other nucleotide sequences from this sample produce the same CDR3. V and J are TRBV13 and TRBJ1-1; TRBD1 might be the D (5 bases). This CDR3 spans 16 amino acids. Germline CDR1 reads PRHDT; CDR2 reads FYEKMQ (reference sequence). V was trimmed by 4 bases and J by 2 bases, leaving 17 bases between them. The CDR3 region is CASSSTSGGRNTEAFF. For the CDR3, the DNA is TGTGCCAGCAGCTCAACCTCCGGGGGTCGAAACACTGAAGCTTTCTTT.

V is TRBV5-5 and J is TRBJ2-2; 14 bases are shared with TRBD2. CDR1 is SGHKS and CDR2 is YYEKEE in the germline V gene (reference sequence). This CDR3 has 19 amino acids. V was pared by 1 base and J by 0 bases, with 5 bases of the junction left unmatched. CDR3: CASSLSGTSGSPNTGELFF. CDR3 nucleotide sequence: TGTGCCAGCAGCTTGTCTGGGACTAGCGGGAGTCCGAACACCGGGGAGCTGTTTTTT.

This rearrangement joins TRBV4-2 to TRBJ2-3; D may be TRBD2 (6 bases). The V gene's germline CDR1 is LGHNA and CDR2 YNFKEQ. The CDR3 sequence is 16 residues long. The V end lost 0 bases, the J end lost 1 base, and 11 bases lay between the germline ends. In DNA, the CDR3 is TGTGCCAGCAGCCAAGAAGGAGGGCGTCGCACAGATACGCAGTATTTT. It encodes CASSQEGGRRTDTQYF.

This clone occurred a few times. This chain connects TRBV28 to TRBJ2-7, with 10 bases identical to TRBD1. CDR1 MDHEN and CDR2 SYDVKM come from the germline V gene. Losses at the gene ends were 3 bases for V and 6 bases for J; bases not matched to a gene: 11. The CDR3 runs 16 residues. CDR3 sequence (DNA): TGTGCCAGCAGTTTCTCTCATGGGACAGGGGACGGCGAGCAGTACTTC. Protein: CASSFSHGTGDGEQYF.

The chain uses TRBV6-5 and TRBJ2-7; the match to TRBD1 covers 7 bases. This CDR3 region has 12 residues. CDR1 is MNHEY and CDR2 is SVGAGI in the germline V gene. Trimming took 8 bases from V and 0 from J; bases not matched to a gene: 1. In DNA form, the CDR3 reads TGTGCCAGCCGGGACAGCTCCTACGAGCAGTACTTC. This gives the protein CASRDSSYEQYF.

In this sample, this clone turned up once. The V and J genes are TRBV7-2 and TRBJ2-3; D perhaps matches TRBD2 (6 bases). The CDR3 extends over 16 amino acids. CDR1 and CDR2 from the germline V gene are SGHTA and FQGNSA. V was cut by 0 bases and J by 0 bases, with 10 bases left in between. The CDR3 sequence is CASSLAGGTSTDTQYF. CDR3 DNA: TGTGCCAGCAGCTTAGCGGGAGGTACTAGCACAGATACGCAGTATTTT. Supplemented by reference TRBV7-2 and TRBJ2-3, the full variable domain reads GAGVSQSPSNKVTEKGKDVELRCDPISGHTALYWYRQSLGQGLEFLIYFQGNSAPDKSGLPSDRFSAERTGGSVSTLTIQRTQQEDSAVYLCASSLAGGTSTDTQYFGPGTRLTVL.

This clone was seen once. The CDR3 does not end in the conserved phenylalanine or tryptophan, so this is likely a read error. It is unclear where the CDR3 begins or ends on the DNA, so no DNA is shown, and the CDR3 is as TCRdb lists it. The chain uses TRBV30 and TRBJ1-4. The CDR3 numbers 11 amino acids, ends counted. CDR1 GTSNPN and CDR2 SVGIG come from the germline V gene (reference sequence). CDR3 residues: CAWSVLGRWVR.

This chain links TRBV6-6 with TRBJ1-4, with D uncertain. V was pared by 6 bases and J by 0 bases, with 14 bases between. This CDR3 spans 16 amino acids. Germline-derived CDR1 and CDR2 are MNHNY and SVGAGI (reference sequence). The CDR3 bases are TGTGCCAGCAGCCTGAGGTGGGCTCCAACTAATGAAAAACTGTTTTTT. Translation gives CASSLRWAPTNEKLFF.

The CDR3 sequence is CASSTLETGAGGQPQHF. CDR3 sequence (DNA): TGTGCCAGTAGTACCCTCGAGACAGGGGCCGGGGGTCAGCCCCAGCATTTT. The V gene is TRBV19, the J gene TRBJ1-5, with 8 bases aligning to TRBD1. Unmatched junction bases numbered 14, after V lost 4 bases and J lost 6 bases. Germline V gene data show CDR1 as LNHDA and CDR2 as SQIVND (reference sequence). This CDR3 region has 17 residues.

This clone was seen only once. The J gene is TRBJ2-1, the V gene TRBV5-1; 7 nucleotides match TRBD2. The CDR3 is 13 amino acids. The trim removed 3 bases at V and 5 bases at J, leaving 2 bases unmatched. The germline V gene encodes CDR1 SGHRS and CDR2 YFSETQ. CDR3 protein: CASSSGLDNEQFF. The CDR3 bases are TGCGCCAGCAGCTCAGGACTAGACAATGAGCAGTTCTTC.

CDR3 DNA sequence: TGTGCCAGCATGGGGGCGTACTCGAACACCGGGGAGCTGTTTTTT. Translation gives CASMGAYSNTGELFF. The chain combines TRBV2 with TRBJ2-2, with a possible D match to TRBD1 (6 bases). V lost 7 bases to trimming and J lost 0 bases, with 12 bases between them. Germline V gene lookup returns CDR1 SNHLY and CDR2 FYNNEI. The CDR3 consists of 15 residues. Filled out from reference TRBV2 and TRBJ2-2, the complete variable domain reads EPEVTQTPSHQVTQMGQEVILRCVPISNHLYFYWYRQILGQKVEFLVSFYNNEISEKSEIFDDQFSVERPDGSNFTLKIRSTKLEDSAMYFCASMGAYSNTGELFFGEGSRLTVL.

This clone has more than one count but fewer than ten. It is likely a read error, because the conserved phenylalanine at the end of the CDR3 is missing. The limits of the CDR3 on the DNA are not certain, so only TCRdb's listed CDR3 is given. The chain recombines TRBV21-1 with TRBJ2-7; the table's D call, TRBD2, has no DNA check behind it. TRBV21-1 is a pseudogene. 11 amino acids form the CDR3, both terminal residues included. The CDR3 loop is CASSSAGTTFL.

The chain links TRBV7-2 to TRBJ2-7; tentative D call: TRBD1 (5 bases). The CDR3 has 17 residues. CDR1 and CDR2 (germline): SGHTA, FQGNSA. The V gene lost 5 bases and the J gene lost 2 bases, with 22 bases spanning the gap. CDR3 residues: CASSPCSRAYITYEQYF. In DNA form, the CDR3 reads TGTGCCAGCAGCCCGTGTTCCAGGGCCTACATCACCTACGAGCAGTACTTC.

The count of this clone is one. The rearrangement joins TRBV27 to TRBJ2-6; D is unresolved. The CDR3 covers 14 residues. Germline V gene lookup returns CDR1 MNHEY and CDR2 SMNVEV (reference sequence). Deletions cut 6 bases from V and 0 bases from J, with 6 bases between. CDR3 sequence reads: CASRLRSGANVLTF. Written as DNA, the CDR3 is TGTGCCAGCAGGCTCCGCTCTGGGGCCAACGTCCTGACTTTC.

The rearrangement links TRBV19 to TRBJ2-4, with D possibly matching TRBD1 (6 bases). CDR1 is LNHDA and CDR2 is SQIVND in the germline V gene (reference sequence). The CDR3 is 16 amino acids. V shed 1 base and J shed 0 bases, with 10 bases lying between them. The DNA of the CDR3 is TGTGCCAGTAGTATAGGGGCAGGGGTAGCCAAAAACATTCAGTACTTC. Its protein product is CASSIGAGVAKNIQYF.

The chain couples TRBV5-1 to TRBJ1-4, with D unclear. The germline V gene encodes CDR1 SGHRS and CDR2 YFSETQ. This CDR3 spans 14 amino acids. Trimming left V 0 bases short and J 6 bases short, with 9 bases between. CDR3 sequence reads: CASSLEHSYEKLFF. DNA for the CDR3: TGCGCCAGCAGCTTGGAACACAGCTATGAAAAACTGTTTTTT.

The rearrangement links TRBV27 to TRBJ1-6; 8 nucleotides line up with TRBD1. Germline lookup yields CDR1 MNHEY and CDR2 SMNVEV (reference sequence). This CDR3 is built from 14 residues. Trimming took 3 bases from V and 8 from J; bases not matched to a gene: 3. The CDR3 is CASSFDRGYSPLHF. Written as DNA, the CDR3 is TGTGCCAGCAGTTTCGACAGGGGATATTCACCCCTCCACTTT.

This clone was counted only a few times. The sample contains more than one DNA sequence encoding this CDR3. V and J are TRBV4-1 and TRBJ2-6; D perhaps matches TRBD2 (7 bases). Germline CDR1 is MGHRA and CDR2 is YSYEKL. CDR3 size: 18 residues. Deletions cut 0 bases from V and 0 bases from J, with 12 bases between. CDR3 residues: CASSQDMAGASGANVLTF. CDR3 DNA: TGCGCCAGCAGCCAAGATATGGCGGGGGCCTCTGGGGCCAACGTCCTGACTTTC.

This sequence joins TRBV30 and TRBJ2-7; 10 nucleotides match TRBD2. The J segment lost 3 bases and the V segment lost 5 bases, leaving 10 bases of the junction unmatched. There are 15 residues in the CDR3. Germline V lookup: CDR1 GTSNPN, CDR2 SVGIG (reference sequence). The CDR3 DNA reads TGTGCCTGGTCCTTCGGGCTAGCGGGAGTCTACGAGCAGTACTTC. Protein sequence: CAWSFGLAGVYEQYF.

The chain combines TRBV5-1 with TRBJ2-1; TRBD1 is a possible D gene (6 bases). V lost 4 bases, J lost 6 bases, and 14 bases lay in between. The CDR3 covers 14 residues. CDR1 is SGHRS and CDR2 is YFSETQ in the germline V gene. CDR3 protein: CASSGGSSGNEQFF. The CDR3 nucleotides read TGCGCCAGCAGCGGGGGCAGTTCGGGCAATGAGCAGTTCTTC. The full variable domain, completed using reference TRBV5-1 and TRBJ2-1, is KAGVTQTPRYLIKTRGQQVTLSCSPISGHRSVSWYQQTPGQGLQFLFEYFSETQRNKGNFPGRFSGRQFSNSRSEMNVSTLELGDSALYLCASSGGSSGNEQFFGPGTRLTVL.

The chain joins TRBV30 to TRBJ2-3, with D tentatively TRBD1 or TRBD2 (9 bases each). V was shortened by 4 bases and J by 2 bases, with 19 bases between the two germline ends. The CDR3 length is 16 residues. Germline V lookup: CDR1 GTSNPN, CDR2 SVGIG (reference sequence). Written as DNA, the CDR3 is TGTGCCTGGAACAGGGGGCTAGCGGGGACCACAGATACGCAGTATTTT. Translated: CAWNRGLAGTTDTQYF.

V and J are TRBV11-2 and TRBJ1-3; the D gene is possibly TRBD1 (5 bases). The ends were cut back, 0 bases at V and 2 bases at J, with 11 bases in the middle. The CDR3 is 16 amino acids. Germline CDR1 and CDR2: SGHAT and FQNNGV. CDR3 in amino acids: CASSLEYGGTGNTIYF. CDR3 nucleotide sequence: TGTGCCAGCAGCTTAGAATACGGGGGGACTGGAAACACCATATATTTT.

The chain has TRBV6-4 and TRBJ1-1; D is unclear. The CDR3 runs to 13 residues. Trimming removed 4 bases from V and 0 bases from J, with 6 bases in between. The germline V gene has CDR1 MRHNA and CDR2 SNTAGT. Here the CDR3 DNA reads TGTGCCAGCAGTGGAGGAATGAACACTGAAGCTTTCTTT. It encodes CASSGGMNTEAFF.

J is TRBJ1-2 and V is TRBV6-1; no definite D call. The CDR3 totals 10 residues. CDR1 and CDR2 (germline): MNHNS, SASEGT. The germline V and J ends were trimmed by 7 bases and 5 bases, with 5 bases remaining between them. This CDR3 reads CASKEYGYTF. The CDR3 DNA sequence: TGTGCCAGCAAGGAGTATGGCTACACCTTC.

This chain connects TRBV11-3 to TRBJ2-1; 7 bases are shared with TRBD2. The trim removed 2 bases at V and 6 bases at J, leaving 10 bases unmatched. From germline, CDR1 is SGHNT and CDR2 YENEEA. The CDR3 runs 16 residues. CDR3 in DNA: TGTGCCAGCAGCTTAAGAGGCGGGAGTATTAGCAATGAGCAGTTCTTC. It encodes CASSLRGGSISNEQFF.

The V call is TRBV28, the J call TRBJ2-7, with 7 nucleotides matching TRBD2. The germline V gene has CDR1 MDHEN and CDR2 SYDVKM. This CDR3 comprises 15 residues. The J segment lost 2 bases and the V segment lost 3 bases, leaving 7 bases of the junction unmatched. The DNA for the CDR3 is TGTGCCAGCAGTTTTCATGGCGGGAGTGCCTACGAGCAGTACTTC. It translates to CASSFHGGSAYEQYF.

V is TRBV19 and J is TRBJ2-7, with D possibly TRBD2 on 6 matching bases. The CDR3 length is 14 residues. Germline V gene data show CDR1 as LNHDA and CDR2 as SQIVND (reference sequence). V lost 3 bases, J lost 5 bases, and 14 bases lay in between. CDR3 loop: CASSISGVSDEQYF. The DNA of the CDR3 is TGTGCCAGTAGTATCTCGGGAGTGTCTGACGAGCAGTACTTC.

The chain joins TRBV7-2 to TRBJ2-3; D unclear. Germline V gene sequence: CDR1 SGHTA, CDR2 FQGNSA. The V and J ends lost 2 bases and 7 bases respectively, with 1 base between them. CDR3 size: 10 residues. DNA for the CDR3: TGTGCCAGCAGCTTAAATACGCAGTATTTT. Amino acid sequence: CASSLNTQYF.